These 9 T cell receptor beta chains share one sample of origin, sequenced in a study of blood T cell repertoires in COVID-19 (dated by TCRdb to about 2020). The library was produced with the immunoSEQ multiplex PCR assay. The table comes from immuneACCESS by way of TCRdb, which keeps in-frame sequences with V and J called. Part of the clones is missing from these tables; in studies checked, under half for an unresolved V gene and the rest for unknown reasons. The sample table lists some 44,000 clones, 92% of them with a count of one. The leading ten clones occupy more than 10% of the sample. Input material: peripheral blood. Every receptor here comes from a human donor in a cohort sampled during active COVID-19.

The chain has TRBV7-2 and TRBJ2-5; TRBD1 aligns across 8 bases. V shed 5 bases, J shed 4 bases, and the junction held 6 bases outside the gene matches. This CDR3 has 14 residues. Germline values: CDR1 SGHTA, CDR2 FQGNSA. The DNA of the CDR3 is TGTGCCAGCAGCCATGGACAGGGAAGAGAGACCCAGTACTTC. Amino acids: CASSHGQGRETQYF.

The gene calls are TRBV4-2 and TRBJ1-2; D gene uncertain. CDR3 length: 14 amino acids. Germline V gene lookup returns CDR1 LGHNA and CDR2 YNFKEQ. V was shortened by 1 base and J by 8 bases, with 14 bases between the two germline ends. The CDR3 DNA follows: TGTGCCAGCAGCCAAGGCTCGGCGCGGAGAGGCTACACCTTC. Protein product: CASSQGSARRGYTF.

V usage is TRBV28 and J usage is TRBJ1-3; D is ambiguous. The germline V gene has CDR1 MDHEN and CDR2 SYDVKM. This CDR3 has 12 amino acids. Trimming stripped 6 bases from V and 4 bases from J, with 7 bases between. CDR3 DNA sequence: TGTGCCAGCAGGGAGGTCGGAAACACCATATATTTT. Translation gives CASREVGNTIYF.

V is TRBV10-2 and J is TRBJ2-7; 8 positions match TRBD1. CDR1 WSHSY and CDR2 SAAADI come from the germline V gene. The CDR3 is 14 residues long. The J segment lost 0 bases and the V segment lost 7 bases, leaving 5 bases of the junction unmatched. Here the CDR3 DNA reads TGCGCCAGCAAAGGGACAGGCATCTCCTACGAGCAGTACTTC. It encodes CASKGTGISYEQYF.

The rearrangement joins TRBV6-2 or TRBV6-3 to TRBJ1-4, with D unresolved. The V and J ends lost 0 bases and 7 bases respectively, with 15 bases between them. In germline, CDR1 is MNHEY, CDR2 SVGEGT. The CDR3 runs 16 residues. The CDR3 region has the DNA TGTGCCAGCAGTTACTCGAGGTTTGAGGTCGGTGAAAAACTGTTTTTT. The encoded protein is CASSYSRFEVGEKLFF.

This chain connects TRBV20-1 to TRBJ2-1, with TRBD1 as a possible D gene (5 bases). The V end lost 3 bases, the J end lost 5 bases, and 11 bases lay between the germline ends. The CDR3 totals 13 residues. Per the germline V gene, CDR1 is DFQATT and CDR2 is SNEGSKA (reference sequence). CDR3 loop: CSASQGYNNEQFF. For the CDR3, the DNA is TGCAGTGCTAGTCAGGGCTACAACAATGAGCAGTTCTTC.

Written as DNA, the CDR3 is TGTGCCAGTAGTATGTATGGTCTACCTTACAATGAGCAGTTCTTC. Translating it yields CASSMYGLPYNEQFF. This sequence joins TRBV19 and TRBJ2-1; D is ambiguous. Trimming took off 3 bases at V and 4 bases at J, with 13 bases between the two ends. The CDR3 is made up of 15 amino acids. The germline V gene has CDR1 LNHDA and CDR2 SQIVND (reference sequence).

The J gene is TRBJ1-6, the V gene TRBV4-1, with a possible D match to TRBD1 (5 bases). CDR1 and CDR2 from the germline V gene are MGHRA and YSYEKL. This CDR3 contains 17 residues. The germline V and J ends were trimmed by 5 bases and 2 bases, with 16 bases remaining between them. CDR3 sequence reads: CASSYSREGTYNSPLHF. Here the CDR3 DNA reads TGCGCCAGCAGCTATTCCAGGGAAGGAACCTATAATTCACCCCTCCACTTT.

V and J are TRBV6-2 or TRBV6-3 and TRBJ1-5; D perhaps matches TRBD1 (5 bases). The CDR3 runs to 15 residues. CDR1 is MNHEY, CDR2 SVGEGT, per germline. Trimming left V 4 bases short and J 2 bases short, with 12 bases between. The chain's CDR3 is CASSFPGVGNQPQHF. The CDR3 nucleotides read TGTGCCAGCAGTTTCCCGGGGGTTGGCAATCAGCCCCAGCATTTT.